Included here is one T cell receptor (beta chain) sequence, with context. Trimming left V 4 bases short and J 7 bases short, with 14 bases between. This CDR3 is built from 13 residues. The germline V gene encodes CDR1 SGHRS and CDR2 YFSETQ. This record comes from a study of blood T cell repertoires in COVID-19. Turning to the study itself: Researchers got acute and convalescent COVID-19 samples from the United States, Italy and Spain. PBMCs, B-cell-depleted T cells, or T cells provided the cDNA or gDNA that made up the material.

Per the original data handling: Amplification from reference gene primers served as the basis for estimated nucleated cell counts. Sequencing was performed with immunoSEQ multiplex PCR; in TCRdb, only in-frame clones are kept and a portion is missing. V and J calls and clone size are those listed in that table; D and trimming were worked out from the DNA. The sample shows around 84,000 clones, roughly 78% of them seen only once. Seattle patients were enrolled while actively infected and followed longitudinally. This receptor was obtained from a man in his fifties or sixties with COVID-19, enrolled during active disease. Sequenced: peripheral blood. The rearrangement uses TRBV5-1 and TRBJ1-2, with TRBD1 as a possible D gene (6 bases). CDR3 coding DNA: TGCGCCAGCAGCGCCTACAGGGCGGGTGGCTACACCTTC. It encodes CASSAYRAGGYTF.